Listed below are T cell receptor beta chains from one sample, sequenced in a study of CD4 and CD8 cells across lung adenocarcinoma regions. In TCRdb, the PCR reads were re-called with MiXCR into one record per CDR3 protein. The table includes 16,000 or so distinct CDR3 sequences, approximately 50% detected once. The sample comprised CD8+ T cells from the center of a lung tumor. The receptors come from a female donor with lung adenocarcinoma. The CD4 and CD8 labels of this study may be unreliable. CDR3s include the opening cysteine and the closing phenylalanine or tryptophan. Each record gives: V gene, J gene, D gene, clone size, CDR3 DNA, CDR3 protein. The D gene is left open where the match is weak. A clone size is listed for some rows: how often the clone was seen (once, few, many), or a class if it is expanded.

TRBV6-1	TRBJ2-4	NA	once	TGTGCGTGCAGCGTCTGGGGGCTGCGAGCCAAAAACATTCAGTACTTC	CACSVWGLRAKNIQYF
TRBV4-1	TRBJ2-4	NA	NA	TGCGCCAGCAGCCGAGGCGACTGGGGGCGGGGAGGCACAAACATTCAGTACTTT	CASSRGDWGRGGTNIQYF
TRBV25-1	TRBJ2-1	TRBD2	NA	TGTGCCAGCAGTCAAACAGGGACTAGCATCGTCCATGAGCAGTTCTTC	CASSQTGTSIVHEQFF
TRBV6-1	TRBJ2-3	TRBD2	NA	TGTGCCAGCAGTGAAGGGACTAGCGGGGGTGTGAGCACAGAGACGCAGTATTTT	CASSEGTSGGVSTETQYF
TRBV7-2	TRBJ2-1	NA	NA	TGTGCCAGCAGCTCCCCCACGGGACTCCAGTTCTTC	CASSSPTGLQFF
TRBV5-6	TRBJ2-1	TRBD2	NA	TGTGCCAGCAGCTTGGTACTAGCGGGGGTCAATGAGCAGTTCTTC	CASSLVLAGVNEQFF
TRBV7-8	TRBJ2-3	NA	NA	TGTGCCAGCAGCTCAGTTAGAGATACGCAGTATTTT	CASSSVRDTQYF
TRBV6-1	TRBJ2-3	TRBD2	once	TGTGCCAGCAGTGAAGGGACTAGCGAGGGGGTGAACACCGGGGAGCAGTATTTT	CASSEGTSEGVNTGEQYF
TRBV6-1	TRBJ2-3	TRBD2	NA	TGTGCCAGCACCAGCCCGGGAGGGCTGGGAGCCCAAGATACGCAGTATTTT	CASTSPGGLGAQDTQYF
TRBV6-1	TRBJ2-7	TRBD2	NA	TGTGCCAGCAGTAATCTAGCGGGCACCGAAGATACGCAGTACTTC	CASSNLAGTEDTQYF
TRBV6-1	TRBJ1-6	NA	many	TGTGCCAGCAGTGGGGGCACACTCTATAATTCACCCCTCCACTTT	CASSGGTLYNSPLHF
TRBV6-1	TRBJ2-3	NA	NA	TGTGCCAGCAGGGGGCGCGGGGGCCGAGACCCAGATACCCAGTACTTT	CASRGRGGRDPDTQYF
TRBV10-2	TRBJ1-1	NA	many	TGCGCCAGCAGCTTCGGTGGGACTGAAGCTTTCTTT	CASSFGGTEAFF
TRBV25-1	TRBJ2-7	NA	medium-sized	TGTGCCAGCAGTGACTGGCAGGGACCCTCCTACGAGCAGTACTTC	CASSDWQGPSYEQYF
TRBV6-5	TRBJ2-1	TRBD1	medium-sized	TGTGCCAGCAGTTACTCGAGCCAGGGGGCTTACAATGAGCAGTTCTTC	CASSYSSQGAYNEQFF
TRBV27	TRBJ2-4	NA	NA	TGTGCCAGCAGTCCGGAGACTCTCGGGGAAAACATTCAGTACTTC	CASSPETLGENIQYF
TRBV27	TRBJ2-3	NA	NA	TGTGCCAGCAGTTTGGGCGGGGCCACAAATATGCAGTATTTC	CASSLGGATNMQYF
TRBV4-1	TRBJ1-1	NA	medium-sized	TGCGCCAGCAGCCAAACCAAGGGCACTGAAGCTTTCTTT	CASSQTKGTEAFF
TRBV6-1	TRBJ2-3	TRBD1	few	TGTGCCAGCAGTCCTAGGGGGCACCGAGCCACAGATACGCAGTATTTT	CASSPRGHRATDTQYF
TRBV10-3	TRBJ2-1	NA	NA	TGTGCCGGGGGGAGAGGGTACGGTGAGCAGTTCTTC	CAGGRGYGEQFF
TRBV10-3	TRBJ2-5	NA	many	TGTGCCATCTCCCAAGCGGTCGGACCGCAGGAGACCCAGTACTTC	CAISQAVGPQETQYF
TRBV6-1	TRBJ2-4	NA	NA	TGTGCCAGCAGTCCTACGGGGCTCCGAGCCACAGATATGCAGTACTTC	CASSPTGLRATDMQYF
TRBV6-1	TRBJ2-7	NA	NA	TGTGCCAGCAGTAATAAGGGGGGCCTGATATCCTACGAGCAGTACTTC	CASSNKGGLISYEQYF
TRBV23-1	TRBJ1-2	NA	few	TGCGCCAGCAGTCAACCCGCCCAGGTCTATGGCTACACCTTC	CASSQPAQVYGYTF
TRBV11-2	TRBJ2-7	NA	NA	TGTGCCAGCAGCCAAGACATCGTGGTCTACGAGCAGTACTTC	CASSQDIVVYEQYF
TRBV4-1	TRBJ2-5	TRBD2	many	TGCGCCAGCAGCCAAACCGGGACTACCCAAGAGACCCAGTACTTC	CASSQTGTTQETQYF
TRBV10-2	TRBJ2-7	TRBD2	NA	TGCGCCAGCAAGAGCGGGGGAGCCTACGAGCAGTACTTC	CASKSGGAYEQYF
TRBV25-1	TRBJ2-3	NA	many	TGTGCCAGCAGTAAACAGGTGGCGAGCACAGATACGCAGTATTTT	CASSKQVASTDTQYF
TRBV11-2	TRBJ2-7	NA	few	TGTGCCAGCAGCTTTTACAGCGGTACCTACGAGCAGTACTTC	CASSFYSGTYEQYF
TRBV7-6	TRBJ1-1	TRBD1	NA	TGTGCCAGCAGCTTAGACAGGGGGTACACTGAAGCTTTCTTT	CASSLDRGYTEAFF
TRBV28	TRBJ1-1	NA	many	TGTGCCAGCAGTGTCAGCAGGAACACTGAAGCTTTCTTT	CASSVSRNTEAFF
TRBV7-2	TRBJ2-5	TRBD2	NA	TGTGCCAGCAGCTCTGGACCCGGGGGGGACCAAGAGACGCAGTATTTC	CASSSGPGGDQETQYF
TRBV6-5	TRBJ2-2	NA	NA	TGTGCCAGCAGTTACGTTGGGACTCAAGGCACAGAGACGCAGTTTTTT	CASSYVGTQGTETQFF
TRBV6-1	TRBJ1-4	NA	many	TGTGCCAGCAGTGAACCAGGGGCCGGTAATGAAAAACTGTTTTTT	CASSEPGAGNEKLFF
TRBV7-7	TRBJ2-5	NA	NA	TGTGCCAGCAGCACTGGACCAAGCCAAGAGACCCAGTACTTC	CASSTGPSQETQYF
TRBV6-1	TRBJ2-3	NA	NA	TGTGCCAGCAGTGCTACGGGGCTGCCAGCCAAAGATACGCAGTACTTT	CASSATGLPAKDTQYF
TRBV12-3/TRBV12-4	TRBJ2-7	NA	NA	TGTGCCAGCAGTGAGGGACCCTACGAGCAGTACTTC	CASSEGPYEQYF
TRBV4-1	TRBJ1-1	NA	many	TGCGCCAGCAGCCAAGGGATGAACACTGAAGCTTTCTTT	CASSQGMNTEAFF
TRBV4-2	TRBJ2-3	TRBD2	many	TGTGCCAGCAGCCAAGAATCGGGGGGCGGGGGGGCCGTAGATACGCAGTATTTT	CASSQESGGGGAVDTQYF
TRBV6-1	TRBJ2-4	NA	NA	TGTGCCAGCTGGGAAGCGTGGGCCAAAAATACTCAGTACTTC	CASWEAWAKNTQYF
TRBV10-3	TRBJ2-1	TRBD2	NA	TGTGCCACCCACAGGGACCTAGCGGGAGAAGAGACCCAGTTCTTC	CATHRDLAGEETQFF
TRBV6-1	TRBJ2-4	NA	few	TGTGCCAGCAGTGAAGGGTTAGCCACAGATATTCAGTATTTC	CASSEGLATDIQYF
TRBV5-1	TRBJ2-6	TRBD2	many	TGCGCCAGCAGTGGGGGGGGAGTTGCTGGGGCCAACGTCCTGACTTTC	CASSGGGVAGANVLTF
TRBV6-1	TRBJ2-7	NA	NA	TGTGCCAGCAGAAACACCGGGACTCCGCGTCCTGACGAGCAGTACTTC	CASRNTGTPRPDEQYF
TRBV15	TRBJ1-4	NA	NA	TGTGCCACCAGCAGAGGGGGGCAGAGTAATGAAAAACTGTTTTTT	CATSRGGQSNEKLFF
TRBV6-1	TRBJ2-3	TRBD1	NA	TGTGCCAGCAGCACAGGGGGTAGCACAGATACGCAGTATTTT	CASSTGGSTDTQYF
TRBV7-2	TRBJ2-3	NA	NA	TGTGCCAGCAGGTCTGGAGGGGGGGGGGACAGAGATACGCAGTATTTT	CASRSGGGGDRDTQYF
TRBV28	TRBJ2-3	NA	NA	TGTGCCAGCAGTGGGCCCGGAGGGGGCGGCGCCTTTACAGATACGCAGTATTTT	CASSGPGGGGAFTDTQYF
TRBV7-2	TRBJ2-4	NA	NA	TGTGCCAGCAGCGTACCGGGGCGGGGAGCCAAAAACACGCAGTACTTC	CASSVPGRGAKNTQYF
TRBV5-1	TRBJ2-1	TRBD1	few	TGCGCCAGCAGACCGGGACAGGGATATGATGAGCAGTTCTTC	CASRPGQGYDEQFF
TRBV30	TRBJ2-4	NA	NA	TGTGCCTCAAGGGTGTGGGCCAAGAATATGCAGTATTTC	CASRVWAKNMQYF
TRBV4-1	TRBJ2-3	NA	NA	TGCGCCAGCAGCCAAGCAGACGGGGCCGGGGGAGCCAAAGATACGCAGTACTTT	CASSQADGAGGAKDTQYF
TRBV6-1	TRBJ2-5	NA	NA	TGTGCCAGCATAAGAGCGGCTCAAGAGACCCAGTACTTC	CASIRAAQETQYF
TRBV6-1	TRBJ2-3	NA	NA	TGTGCCAGCAGTGAGAGCCTCGCGGCTGTGAGGACCGGGGCGCAGTATTTT	CASSESLAAVRTGAQYF
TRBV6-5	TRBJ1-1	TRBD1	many	TGTGCCAGCAGTTACACACAGGGGGGACTTGAAGCTTTCTTT	CASSYTQGGLEAFF
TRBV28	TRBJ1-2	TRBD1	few	TGTGCCAGCAGCTACCAGGGACAGGGTAACTATGGCTACACCTTC	CASSYQGQGNYGYTF
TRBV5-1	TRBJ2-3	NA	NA	TGCGCCAGCAGCATACTGACAGATACGCAGTATTTT	CASSILTDTQYF
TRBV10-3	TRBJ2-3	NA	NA	TGTGCCATGGGCAGTGTGGCAGAGACCCAGTATTTC	CAMGSVAETQYF
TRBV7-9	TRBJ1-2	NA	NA	TGTGCCAGCAGGGGAGGGGGGTATCTCTATGGCTACACCTTC	CASRGGGYLYGYTF